This TCR beta chain came from a study of siplizumab effects on memory and regulatory T cells. Overall study results and limits: The authors mapped only a minor fraction of alloreactive clones to unstimulated subsets. Naive T cells appeared more varied than memory cells and looked like key alloresponse contributors. Most proliferating CD4+ or CD8+ clones, roughly 75-96%, had no naive or memory assignment.

TCRdb's table, derived via immunoSEQ multiplex PCR, lists solely in-frame clones and lacks some. Here the sample spans about 120,000 clones, roughly 94% being singletons. Regarding this clone: Its target is unknown.

This clonotype was sampled from a human donor in good health. Sequencing was carried out using non-Treg CD4+ T cells sorted from blood.

For the CDR3, the DNA is TGTGCCAGCAGCTCGTCGTCACAGGGTTTCTCCTACAATGAGCAGTTCTTC. Translated, it gives CASSSSSQGFSYNEQFF. The rearrangement links TRBV5-5 to TRBJ2-1, with TRBD1 as a possible D gene (6 bases). In germline, CDR1 is SGHKS, CDR2 YYEKEE (reference sequence). With 3 bases removed from V and 0 bases from J, the gap between germline ends came to 16 bases. The CDR3 has 17 amino acids.